The 10 T cell receptor beta chains reported below all come from one sample, sequenced in a study of long-term antiretroviral therapy in people with HIV. The immunoSEQ assay was v3.0, run at survey level. Sequencing was performed with immunoSEQ multiplex PCR; in TCRdb, only in-frame clones are kept and a portion is missing. The repertoire holds roughly 22,000 clones, 75% to 85% seen once, with less than 2.5% in the top ten. This sample comprised unsorted PBMCs, obtained 3 years after starting antiretroviral therapy. Receptor source: a man aged 50 or older with HIV.

This chain links TRBV12-5 with TRBJ1-1, with a possible D match to TRBD1 (5 bases). Germline CDR1 and CDR2: LGHNT and FRNRAP. Trimming removed 0 bases from V and 1 base from J, with 15 bases in between. The CDR3 consists of 17 residues. The CDR3 bases are TGTGCTAGTGGTTTGGTGCACACGGGGGAGGAGAACACTGAAGCTTTCTTT. Translating gives CASGLVHTGEENTEAFF.

J is TRBJ1-2 and V is TRBV5-6; 7 nucleotides line up with TRBD1. The CDR3 is 15 residues long. The germline V gene encodes CDR1 SGHDT and CDR2 YYEEEE. Trimming at V came to 4 bases and at J to 3 bases, leaving 9 bases not matched to a gene. The chain's CDR3 is CASSTLSTGHYGYTF. CDR3 nucleotides: TGTGCCAGCAGCACTCTATCGACAGGGCACTATGGCTACACCTTC.

This clone was seen a few times. The rearrangement links TRBV20-1 to TRBJ1-2; no definite D call. Germline assignment: CDR1 DFQATT and CDR2 SNEGSKA (reference sequence). Trimming removed 3 bases at V and 4 bases at J, with 6 bases between. This CDR3 spans 11 amino acids. In nucleotides, the CDR3 is TGCAGTGCTAGGGGGAGCTATGGCTACACCTTC. Translation gives CSARGSYGYTF.

This chain connects TRBV5-5 to TRBJ2-1; a possible D gene is TRBD2 (5 bases). Germline CDR1 and CDR2: SGHKS and YYEKEE (reference sequence). There are 17 residues in the CDR3. V lost 0 bases to trimming and J lost 2 bases, with 15 bases between them. The CDR3 here is CASSLDTDRRTYNEQFF. As DNA, the CDR3 is TGTGCCAGCAGCTTGGACACGGACCGGAGGACCTACAATGAGCAGTTCTTC.

The chain employs TRBV19 and TRBJ2-2; D is ambiguous. This CDR3 contains 16 residues. Trimming shortened V by 0 bases and J by 3 bases, and 11 bases separated the two germline ends. CDR1 is LNHDA and CDR2 is SQIVND in the germline V gene (reference sequence). CDR3 sequence (DNA): TGTGCCAGTAGTATAGATCGTGGACGGCACACCGGGGAGCTGTTTTTT. It translates to CASSIDRGRHTGELFF.

The gene calls are TRBV6-5 and TRBJ1-1, with a possible D match to TRBD1 (5 bases). The CDR3 totals 12 residues. V was trimmed by 4 bases and J by 2 bases, leaving 5 bases between them. Germline assignment: CDR1 MNHEY and CDR2 SVGAGI. The CDR3 loop is CASSWGNTEAFF. CDR3 DNA sequence: TGTGCCAGCAGTTGGGGCAACACTGAAGCTTTCTTT.

The V and J genes are TRBV18 and TRBJ1-3; 7 bases fit TRBD1. This CDR3 has 16 amino acids. Trimming took 5 bases from V and 1 from J; bases not matched to a gene: 8. Germline CDR1 reads KGHSH; CDR2 reads LQKENI. For the CDR3, the DNA is TGTGCCAGCTCATCCACAGGGGTGGAATCTGGAAACACCATATATTTT. The encoded protein is CASSSTGVESGNTIYF.

The V call is TRBV4-3, the J call TRBJ1-2; possible D gene TRBD1, 6 bases. CDR1 LGHNA and CDR2 YSLEER come from the germline V gene. V was cut by 0 bases and J by 9 bases, with 29 bases left in between. The CDR3 has 19 residues. The CDR3 DNA reads as TGCGCCAGCAGCCAAGAAAGAGGGGGTTTTGGGACACCTATAATACGCTACACCTTC. Protein: CASSQERGGFGTPIIRYTF.

The chain uses TRBV5-1 and TRBJ2-1; either TRBD1 or TRBD2 may fit D (5 bases each). V lost 6 bases and J lost 3, with 25 bases in between. CDR3 length: 18 residues. Germline V CDR1 and CDR2: SGHRS, YFSETQ. In nucleotides, the CDR3 is TGCGCCAGCAATGGGAAAAATGCAGGGAGTCCCCTCTACAATGAGCAGTTCTTC. This codes for CASNGKNAGSPLYNEQFF.

This chain uses TRBV27 with TRBJ2-3; 10 bases align to TRBD2. This CDR3 comprises 14 residues. Germline CDR1 and CDR2: MNHEY and SMNVEV (reference sequence). Losses at the gene ends were 7 bases for V and 2 bases for J; bases not matched to a gene: 3. CDR3 amino acids: CASNLAGDTDTQYF. CDR3 nucleotides: TGTGCCAGCAACCTAGCGGGGGACACAGATACGCAGTATTTT.